This note documents a single TCR beta chain sequence. This clone has a count of ten or more. No cognate antigen has been identified for it. These data belong to a study of T cell clonality in common variable immunodeficiency (dated by TCRdb to between 2015 and 2016). CVID samples and control samples contributed equivalent amounts of genomic DNA as sequencing input. For every sample, a 60 bp segment covering the rearranged TCRbeta CDR3 region was amplified and then sequenced. TCRbeta amplification used the immunoSEQ assay, a bias-corrected multiplex PCR with high-throughput sequencing. As for how the authors treated the data: Each unique nucleotide sequence was treated as a clone and annotated with V, D and J genes, copy number and frequency. Sequences were labeled productive if in frame, and non-productive if out of frame or containing stop codons. As previously described, clonality was calculated on the basis of Shannon's entropy. The predicted amino acid sequences of productive clones were used to derive the mean CDR3 Kyte-Doolittle hydropathy. The R hclust function was used to hierarchically cluster scaled V gene usage with Manhattan distance and complete linkage. Sharing of clones by CDR3 amino acid sequence was evaluated by resampling 12 repertoires per group over 100 rounds. The repertoires were searched for over 60 published EBV-specific TCRbeta sequences and almost 250 published CMV-specific TCRbeta sequences. Analysis left out a couple of CVID samples that produced under 10,000 sequences, so 40 to 45 CVID repertoires remained. TCRdb carries this immuneACCESS record with in-frame sequences only. Its versions omit some clonotypes, under half of them owing to an unresolved V gene in the studies checked, with the rest unexplained. For V, J and clone size, that table is used; D and trimming come from the DNA. Listed for this sample are fewer than 75,000 clones, none observed only a single time. Clones ranked in the top ten supply 1.7% of the sample.

What the research found in general, with its limitations: CVID TCRbeta sequences were reported to have fewer deletions and N-nucleotide insertions and to lack highly modified clones with 13 or more V deletions. Differences among patients in the CVID cohort limited the correlations between repertoire features and clinical complications. According to the authors, finding the cause of the higher clonality in CVID would require sequencing the repertoires of T cell subpopulations. Although equal DNA input was used, an average of about 83,000 unique sequences per sample was obtained for controls, compared with around 30,000 for CVID samples. Healthy controls shared more TCRbeta clones with each other than CVID subjects shared among themselves (p < 0.0001). Increased TCRbeta clonality was found in CVID subjects compared with healthy controls (t-test p = 0.018), with the increase being most characteristic of about a third of subjects.

Most CVID patients and most healthy controls were of Caucasian heritage. Heparinized peripheral whole blood samples of roughly 5 to 8.5 ml were obtained from each donor. TCRbeta CDR3 repertoires were sequenced from genomic DNA of adults with common variable immune deficiency (CVID) and healthy adult controls. The control group was made up of about 22 healthy adult volunteers (approximately ten male and 12 female) whose ages ranged from about 20 to 66 years, with a mean age of approximately 37. Diluted blood was subjected to density centrifugation over Hypaque 1077 or Ficoll-Paque for isolation of peripheral blood mononuclear cells. Genomic DNA was obtained from unsorted mononuclear cells through either Qiagen column purification or a centrifugation-based method. Sequenced input: peripheral blood mononuclear cells. This receptor was taken from a person aged 18 to 70 in good health.

CDR3 reads: CASSLASYRGDEQYF. The DNA read from the CDR3 is TGCGCCAGCAGCTTGGCCTCATACAGGGGCGACGAG. The sequence links TRBV5-1 to TRBJ2-7, and TRBD1 aligns with 7 junction nucleotides. The read ends 3 residues before the CDR3 terminus; that terminus is restored from the germline J gene. The CDR3 starts with the cysteine, ends with the phenylalanine, and has 15 residues. The CDR3 was read in part: 36 bases, with the frame set at base 1. Per the germline V gene, SGHRS is the CDR1 and YFSETQ is the CDR2. Trimming leaves V shorter by 0 bases and J shorter by 5 bases, with the junction holding 8 bases beyond the gene matches.